The clone carrying this TCR beta chain was counted between two and nine times. Antigen specificity is unknown. The data were taken from a study of beta chain features in type 1 diabetes. Donors contributed one heparinised blood draw apiece, averaging approximately 120 mL. Once sorted, every population was more than 98% pure. Study-wide findings and caveats: Naive, central memory and regulatory TCRB repertoires appeared more similar among patients than healthy donors. People with Type 1 diabetes carried modestly yet significantly shorter TCRB CDR3s in all four CD4+ subsets. More deletions and fewer insertions at VDJ junctions were seen in type 1 diabetes patients.

cDNA synthesis used the whole RNA isolate, giving expressed TCRB sequences. Clones were sequenced by immunoSEQ multiplex PCR, and TCRdb holds only the in-frame ones, with some missing. The sample has 500,000 to 850,000 clones, more than 12% seen once. Germline CDR1 and CDR2: GTSNPN and SVGIG (reference sequence). The CDR3 totals 13 residues. Trimming shortened V by 3 bases and J by 0 bases, and 6 bases separated the two germline ends. This sequence originates from a man in his late teens or twenties with type 1 diabetes. Sample: naive CD4+ T cells from blood. This chain links TRBV30 with TRBJ1-5; D not resolved. The CDR3 coding sequence is TGTGCCTGGAGCAGGTTTAGCAATCAGCCCCAGCATTTT. Protein product: CAWSRFSNQPQHF.